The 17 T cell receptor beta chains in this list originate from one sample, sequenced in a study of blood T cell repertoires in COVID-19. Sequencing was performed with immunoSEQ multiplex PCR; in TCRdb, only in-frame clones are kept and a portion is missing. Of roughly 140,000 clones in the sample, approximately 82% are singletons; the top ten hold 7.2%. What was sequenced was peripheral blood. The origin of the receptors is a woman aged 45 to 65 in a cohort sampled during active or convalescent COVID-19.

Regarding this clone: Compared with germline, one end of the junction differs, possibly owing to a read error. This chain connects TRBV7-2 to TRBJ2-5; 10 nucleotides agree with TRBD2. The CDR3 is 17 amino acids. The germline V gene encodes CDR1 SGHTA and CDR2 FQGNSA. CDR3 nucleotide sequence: TGTGCCAGCAGCTTAGTACTTAGCGGGGGGTCAAGAGAGGCCCAGTACTTC. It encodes CASSLVLSGGSREAQYF.

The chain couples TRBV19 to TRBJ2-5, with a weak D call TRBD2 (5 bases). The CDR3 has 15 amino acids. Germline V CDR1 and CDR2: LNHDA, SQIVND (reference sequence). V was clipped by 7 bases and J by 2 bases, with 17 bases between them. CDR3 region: CASTPEVAEQETQYF. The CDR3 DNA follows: TGTGCCAGTACCCCGGAGGTGGCAGAACAAGAGACCCAGTACTTC.

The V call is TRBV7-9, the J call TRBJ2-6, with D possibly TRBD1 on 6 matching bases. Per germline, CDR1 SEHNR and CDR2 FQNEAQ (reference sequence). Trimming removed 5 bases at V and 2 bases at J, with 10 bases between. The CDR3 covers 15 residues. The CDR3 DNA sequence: TGTGCCAGCAGCAAATGGGGGCCTGGGGCCAACGTCCTGACTTTC. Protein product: CASSKWGPGANVLTF.

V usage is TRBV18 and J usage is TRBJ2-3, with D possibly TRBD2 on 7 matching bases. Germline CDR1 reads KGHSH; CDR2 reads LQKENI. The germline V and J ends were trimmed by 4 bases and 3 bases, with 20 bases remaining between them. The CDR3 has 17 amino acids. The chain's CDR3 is CASSHNPAGAGTDTQYF. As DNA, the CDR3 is TGTGCCAGCTCACATAACCCGGCGGGGGCGGGGACAGATACGCAGTATTTT.

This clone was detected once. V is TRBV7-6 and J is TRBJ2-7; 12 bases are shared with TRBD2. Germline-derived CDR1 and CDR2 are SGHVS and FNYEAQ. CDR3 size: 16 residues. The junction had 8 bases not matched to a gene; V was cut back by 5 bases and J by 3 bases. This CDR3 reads CASSPTTSGGLYEQYF. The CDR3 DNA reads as TGTGCCAGCAGCCCCACCACTAGCGGGGGGCTCTACGAGCAGTACTTC.

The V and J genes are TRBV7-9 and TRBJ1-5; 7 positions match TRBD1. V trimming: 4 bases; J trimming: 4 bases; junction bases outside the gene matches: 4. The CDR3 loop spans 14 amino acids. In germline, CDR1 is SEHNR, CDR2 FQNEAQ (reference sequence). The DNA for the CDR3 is TGTGCCAGCAGCTCGGACAGGATGAATCAGCCCCAGCATTTT. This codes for CASSSDRMNQPQHF. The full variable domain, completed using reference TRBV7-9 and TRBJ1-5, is DTGVSQNPRHKITKRGQNVTFRCDPISEHNRLYWYRQTLGQGPEFLTYFQNEAQLEKSRLLSDRFSAERPKGSFSTLEIQRTEQGDSAMYLCASSSDRMNQPQHFGDGTRLSIL.

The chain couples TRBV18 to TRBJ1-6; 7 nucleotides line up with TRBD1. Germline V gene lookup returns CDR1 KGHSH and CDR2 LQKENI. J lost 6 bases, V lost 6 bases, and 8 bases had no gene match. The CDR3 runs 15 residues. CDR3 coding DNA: TGTGCCAGCTCCCCCGGGTCAGGGGGTAATTCACCCCTCCACTTT. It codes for CASSPGSGGNSPLHF.

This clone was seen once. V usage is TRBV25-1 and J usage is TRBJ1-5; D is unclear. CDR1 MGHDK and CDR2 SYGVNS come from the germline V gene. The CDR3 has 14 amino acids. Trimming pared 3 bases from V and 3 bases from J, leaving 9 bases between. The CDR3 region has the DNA TGTGCCAGCAGTGATCACAGATCCAATCAGCCCCAGCATTTT. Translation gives CASSDHRSNQPQHF.

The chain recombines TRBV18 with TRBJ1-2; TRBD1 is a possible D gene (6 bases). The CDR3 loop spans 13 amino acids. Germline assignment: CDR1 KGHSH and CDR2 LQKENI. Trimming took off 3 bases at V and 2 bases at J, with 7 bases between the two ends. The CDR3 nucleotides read TGTGCCAGCTCACCGGGGGCCAACTATGGCTACACCTTC. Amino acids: CASSPGANYGYTF.

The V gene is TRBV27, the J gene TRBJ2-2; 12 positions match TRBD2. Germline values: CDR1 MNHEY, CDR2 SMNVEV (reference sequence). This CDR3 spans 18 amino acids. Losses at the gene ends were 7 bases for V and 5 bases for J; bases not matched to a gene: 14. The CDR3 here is CASIRLTSGGATTGELFF. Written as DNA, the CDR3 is TGTGCCAGCATTCGGCTGACTAGCGGGGGAGCCACAACCGGGGAGCTGTTTTTT.

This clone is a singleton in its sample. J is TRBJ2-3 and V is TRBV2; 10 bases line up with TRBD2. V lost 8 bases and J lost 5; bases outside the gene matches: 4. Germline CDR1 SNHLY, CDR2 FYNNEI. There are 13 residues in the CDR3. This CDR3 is CASSSGGEDTQYF. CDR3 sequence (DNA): TGTGCCAGCTCTAGCGGGGGCGAAGATACGCAGTATTTT. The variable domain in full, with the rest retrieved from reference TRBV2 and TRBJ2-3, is EPEVTQTPSHQVTQMGQEVILRCVPISNHLYFYWYRQILGQKVEFLVSFYNNEISEKSEIFDDQFSVERPDGSNFTLKIRSTKLEDSAMYFCASSSGGEDTQYFGPGTRLTVL.

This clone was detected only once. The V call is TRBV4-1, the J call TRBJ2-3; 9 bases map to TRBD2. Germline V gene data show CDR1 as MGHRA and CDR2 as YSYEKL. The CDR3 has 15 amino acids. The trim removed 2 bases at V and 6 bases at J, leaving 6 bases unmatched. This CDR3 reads CASSQSALAGDTQYF. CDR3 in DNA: TGCGCCAGCAGCCAATCGGCTCTAGCGGGGGATACGCAGTATTTT.

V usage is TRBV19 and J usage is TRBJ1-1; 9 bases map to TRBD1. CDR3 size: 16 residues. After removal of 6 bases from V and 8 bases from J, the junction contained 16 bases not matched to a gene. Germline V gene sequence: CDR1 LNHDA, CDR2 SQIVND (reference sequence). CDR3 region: CASSHTGTGPHGEAFF. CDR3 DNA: TGTGCCAGTAGCCATACCGGGACAGGGCCGCATGGGGAAGCTTTCTTT.

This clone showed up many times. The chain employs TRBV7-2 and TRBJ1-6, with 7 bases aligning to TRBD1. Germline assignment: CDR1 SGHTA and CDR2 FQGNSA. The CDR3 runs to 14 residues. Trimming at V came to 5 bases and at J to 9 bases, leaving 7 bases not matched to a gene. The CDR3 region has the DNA TGTGCCAGCAGCCCGGGACAGCCTCCTTCACCCCTCCACTTT. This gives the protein CASSPGQPPSPLHF. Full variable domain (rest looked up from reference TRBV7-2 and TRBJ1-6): GAGVSQSPSNKVTEKGKDVELRCDPISGHTALYWYRQSLGQGLEFLIYFQGNSAPDKSGLPSDRFSAERTGGSVSTLTIQRTQQEDSAVYLCASSPGQPPSPLHFGNGTRLTVT.

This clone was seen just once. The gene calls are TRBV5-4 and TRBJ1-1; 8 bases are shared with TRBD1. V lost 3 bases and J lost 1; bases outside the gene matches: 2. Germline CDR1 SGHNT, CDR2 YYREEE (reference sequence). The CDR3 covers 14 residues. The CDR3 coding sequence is TGTGCCAGCAGCTGGGACAGGAAGAACACTGAAGCTTTCTTT. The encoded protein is CASSWDRKNTEAFF. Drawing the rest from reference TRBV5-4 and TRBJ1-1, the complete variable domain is ETGVTQSPTHLIKTRGQQVTLRCSSQSGHNTVSWYQQALGQGPQFIFQYYREEENGRGNFPPRFSGLQFPNYSSELNVNALELDDSALYLCASSWDRKNTEAFFGQGTRLTVV.

Here the CDR3 DNA reads TGTGCCAGCAGCTTTCTGTCCTACAATGAGCAGTTCTTC. Its protein product is CASSFLSYNEQFF. The V call is TRBV5-6, the J call TRBJ2-1, with D hard to call. V was cut by 2 bases and J by 1 base, with 4 bases left in between. CDR1 is SGHDT, CDR2 YYEEEE, per germline. CDR3 length: 13 amino acids.

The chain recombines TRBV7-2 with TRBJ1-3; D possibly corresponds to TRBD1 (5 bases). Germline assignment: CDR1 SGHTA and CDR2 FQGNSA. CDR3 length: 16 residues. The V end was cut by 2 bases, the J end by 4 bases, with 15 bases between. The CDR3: CASSLLPGRGGNTIYF. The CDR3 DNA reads TGTGCCAGCAGCTTACTTCCGGGTAGGGGAGGAAACACCATATATTTT.